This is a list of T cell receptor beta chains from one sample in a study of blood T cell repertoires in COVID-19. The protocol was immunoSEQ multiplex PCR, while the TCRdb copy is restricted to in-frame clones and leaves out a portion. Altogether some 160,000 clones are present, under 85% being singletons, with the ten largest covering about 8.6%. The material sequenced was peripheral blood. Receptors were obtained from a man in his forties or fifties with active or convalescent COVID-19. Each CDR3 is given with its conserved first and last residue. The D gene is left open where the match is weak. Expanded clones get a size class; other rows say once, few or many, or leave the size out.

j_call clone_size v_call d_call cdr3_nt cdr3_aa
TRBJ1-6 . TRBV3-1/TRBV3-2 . TGTGCCAGCAGCCAAGTTCTGACATGGAATTCACCCCTCCACTTT CASSQVLTWNSPLHF
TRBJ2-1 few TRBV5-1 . TGCGCCAGCAGCTTAGCAGGGTCCCCCTACAATGAGCAGTTCTTC CASSLAGSPYNEQFF
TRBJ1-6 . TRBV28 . TGTGCCAGCAGTTCAAATTCACCCCTCCACTTT CASSSNSPLHF
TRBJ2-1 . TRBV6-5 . TGTGCCAGCAGTTACGTTGGGCGGGGATCGGGAGAAGAGCAGTTCTTC CASSYVGRGSGEEQFF
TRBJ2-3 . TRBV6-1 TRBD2 TGTGCCAGCAGTGAACGACTAGCCAGCACAGATACGCAGTATTTT CASSERLASTDTQYF
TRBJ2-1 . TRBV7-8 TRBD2 TGTGCCAGCAGCTTAGGCGGGAGTTACAATGAGCAGTTCTTC CASSLGGSYNEQFF
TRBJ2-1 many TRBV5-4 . TGTGCCAGCAGCTGGCAATACAATGAGCAGTTCTTC CASSWQYNEQFF
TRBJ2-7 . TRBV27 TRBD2 TGTGCCAGCAGTTTTAGCCTAGCGGGACGGGAGCAGTACTTC CASSFSLAGREQYF
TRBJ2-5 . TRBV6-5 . TGTGCCAGCAGTTCACTATTGCAAGAGACCCAGTACTTC CASSSLLQETQYF
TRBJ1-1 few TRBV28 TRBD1 TGTGCCAGCAGTGTGAGACAGGGTTCGGCTTTCTTT CASSVRQGSAFF
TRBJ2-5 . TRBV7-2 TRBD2 TGTGCCAGCAGCTTAGGAGGGCGGGAGGAAGAGACCCAGTACTTC CASSLGGREEETQYF
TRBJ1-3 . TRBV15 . TGTGCCACCAGCAGACCCGTTCGGGGCTCTGGAAACACCATATATTTT CATSRPVRGSGNTIYF
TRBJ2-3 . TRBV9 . TGTGCCAGCAGCGTTCGGACAGATACGCAGTATTTT CASSVRTDTQYF
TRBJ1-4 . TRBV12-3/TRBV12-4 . TGTGCCAGCAGACGCGGGAATGAAAAACTGTTTTTT CASRRGNEKLFF
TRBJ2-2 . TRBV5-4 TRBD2 TGTGCCAGCAGCTTGTCCGGGACTAGCGGGAGATGGGACACCGGGGAGCTGTTTTTT CASSLSGTSGRWDTGELFF
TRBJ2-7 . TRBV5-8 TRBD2 TGTGCCAGCAGCTTGGTGGAGGGACTAGCGGGAATATACGAGCAGTACTTC CASSLVEGLAGIYEQYF
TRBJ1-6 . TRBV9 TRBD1 TGTGCCAGCAGCGCGGGGGGGACAGGGGGTTCACCCCTCCACTTT CASSAGGTGGSPLHF
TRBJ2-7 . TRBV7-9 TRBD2 TGTGCCAGCAGCTTGGGGCTAGCGGGAGGGTACGAGCAGTACTTC CASSLGLAGGYEQYF
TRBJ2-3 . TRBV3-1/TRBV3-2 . TGTGCCAGCAGCCAGCACATCTCTAGCACAGATACGCAGTATTTT CASSQHISSTDTQYF
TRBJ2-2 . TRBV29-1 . TGCAGCGTTGATAGAGGCACCGGGGAGCTGTTTTTT CSVDRGTGELFF
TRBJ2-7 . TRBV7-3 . TGTGCCAGCAGCTTAACGCCGGGCAGGGACTCCGAGCAGTACTTC CASSLTPGRDSEQYF
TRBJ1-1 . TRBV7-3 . TGTGCCAGCAGCTTAGTGGGAGGGCCAGCTTGGATGAACACTGAAGCTTTCTTT CASSLVGGPAWMNTEAFF
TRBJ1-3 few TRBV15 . TGTGCCACCAGCCCCCCCCGGTATCTCGACACCTCTGGAAACACCATATATTTT CATSPPRYLDTSGNTIYF
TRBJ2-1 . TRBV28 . TGTGCCAGCAAGTACGGCTACAATGAGCAGTTCTTC CASKYGYNEQFF
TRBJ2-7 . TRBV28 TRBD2 TGTGCCAGCAGTCTTAGCGGGAGTCCCTACGAGCAGTACTTC CASSLSGSPYEQYF
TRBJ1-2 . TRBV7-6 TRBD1 TGTGCCAGCAGCCCGGACAGGACAAGTTCTAACTATGGCTACACCTTC CASSPDRTSSNYGYTF